This T cell receptor beta chain was sequenced in a study of blood T cell repertoires in COVID-19. Study background: From the United States, Italy and Spain came samples of acute and convalescent COVID-19.

Germline V CDR1 and CDR2: MGHRA, YSYEKL. V shed 8 bases, J shed 2 bases, and the junction held 1 base outside the gene matches. CDR3 length: 13 amino acids. Assay used: immunoSEQ multiplex PCR; TCRdb lists only in-frame clones, some missing. The sample includes around 170,000 clones, roughly 83% of them seen just once. The sample was PBMCs or T cells enriched from blood (not recorded which). The receptor comes from a woman under 40 who had recovered from COVID-19. The chain employs TRBV4-1 and TRBJ2-7; TRBD2 matches at 12 bases. The CDR3 is CASSSGRAYEQYF. The CDR3, as DNA: TGCGCCAGCTCTAGCGGGAGGGCCTACGAGCAGTACTTC.